This entry is about one T cell receptor (beta chain). This specimen comes from a study of blood T cell repertoires in COVID-19. As for the study in general: The cDNA or gDNA used as material had been derived from T cells, B-cell-depleted T cells, or PBMCs.

Authors' processing steps: It was from reference gene primer amplification that nucleated cell counts were estimated. Only in-frame clones appear in the TCRdb table, and some are missing; sequencing was by immunoSEQ multiplex PCR. V and J calls and clone size follow that table, whereas D and trimming were derived from the DNA. Of approximately 250,000 clones in the sample, about 87% are singletons; the top ten hold 1% to 1.5%. The study drew participants aged about 18 to 89 years from under 30 US areas. Sequencing was done on a sample of PBMCs or T cells enriched from blood (not recorded which). This TCR was recovered from a woman aged 40 to 50 with acute COVID-19.

CDR3 in amino acids: CASSVRSQGPGTGELFF. The CDR3 nucleotides read TGTGCCAGCAGCGTCCGTTCCCAGGGGCCCGGCACCGGGGAGCTGTTTTTT. The chain joins TRBV9 to TRBJ2-2, with D possibly being TRBD1 (6 bases). From germline, CDR1 is SGDLS and CDR2 YYNGEE. This CDR3 has 17 amino acids. With 2 bases removed from V and 4 bases from J, the gap between germline ends came to 18 bases.